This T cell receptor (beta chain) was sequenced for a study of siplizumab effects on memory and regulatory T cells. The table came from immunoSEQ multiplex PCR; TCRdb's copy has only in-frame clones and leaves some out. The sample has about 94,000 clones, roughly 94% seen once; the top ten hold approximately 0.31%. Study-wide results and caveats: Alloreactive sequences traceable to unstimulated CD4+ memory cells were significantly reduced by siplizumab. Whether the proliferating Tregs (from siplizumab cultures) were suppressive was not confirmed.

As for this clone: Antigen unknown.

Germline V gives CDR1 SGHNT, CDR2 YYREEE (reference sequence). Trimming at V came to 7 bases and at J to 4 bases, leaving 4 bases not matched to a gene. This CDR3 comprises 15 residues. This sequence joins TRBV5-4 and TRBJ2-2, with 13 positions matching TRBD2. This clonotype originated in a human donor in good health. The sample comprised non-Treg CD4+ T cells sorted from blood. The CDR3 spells CASELAGGRTGELFF. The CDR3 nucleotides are TGTGCCAGCGAACTAGCGGGGGGGCGCACCGGGGAGCTGTTTTTT.